This T cell receptor (beta chain) was found in a study of T cell changes during pregnancy in multiple sclerosis (dated by TCRdb to the late 2010s). For the study in its entirety: Changes in the T cell repertoire over the course of pregnancy were examined in this study in women with multiple sclerosis.

Library prep was done by the immunoSEQ multiplex PCR assay. TCRdb took this table from immuneACCESS and kept in-frame rearrangements with V and J called. Such tables lack part of the clones; where checked against another copy, unresolved V genes explain under half of the gap, and the rest is unexplained. The sample contains roughly 32,000 clones, roughly nine tenths of them found a single time. The ten top clones hold over 0.35% of the sample. On this clone: No antigen is known for it. No quality values exist for individual bases; no much larger clone is one base distant.

The source material was CD4+ T cells from peripheral blood mononuclear cells, sampled in the second trimester of pregnancy. The clonotype was recovered from a female donor in good health, enrolled as a control in a pregnancy study.

The CDR3 protein: CASSWGWTGFGNTIYF. In nucleotide form, the sequence is TGTGCCAGCAGTTGGGGCTGGACAGGGTTTGGAAACACCATATATTTT. This receptor chain uses TRBV5-6 and TRBJ1-3, and 8 junctional nucleotides match TRBD1. The CDR1 and CDR2 encoded by the germline V gene are SGHDT and YYEEEE. Germline trimming amounts to 5 bases on V and 3 bases on J, with 10 as the count of junction bases outside the gene matches. Measured from the cysteine to the phenylalanine, the CDR3 is 16 residues long. Only the CDR3 DNA is retained, 48 bases long and in frame from the first base.